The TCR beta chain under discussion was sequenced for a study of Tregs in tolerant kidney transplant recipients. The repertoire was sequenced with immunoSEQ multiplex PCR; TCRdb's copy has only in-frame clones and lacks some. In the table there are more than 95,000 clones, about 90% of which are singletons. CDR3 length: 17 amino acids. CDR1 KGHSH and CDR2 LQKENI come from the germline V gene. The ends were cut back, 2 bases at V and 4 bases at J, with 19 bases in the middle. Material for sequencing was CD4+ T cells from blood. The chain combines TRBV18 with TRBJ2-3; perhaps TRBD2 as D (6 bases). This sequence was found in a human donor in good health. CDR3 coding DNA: TGTGCCAGCTCACCAACTTATGGGGGGAAAGTAGCAGATACGCAGTATTTT. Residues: CASSPTYGGKVADTQYF.